These T cell receptor beta chains were read from a single sample in a study of shared clonotypes between healthy human individuals. Libraries were prepared by immunoSEQ multiplex PCR; TCRdb keeps only in-frame clonotypes and omits some of them. The data hold about 1,900,000 clones, with roughly 95% observed a single time. Sequenced material: naive CD8+ T cells sorted from blood. The receptor set was obtained from a man aged 18 to 29 in good health. Each CDR3 is given with its conserved first and last residue. The order of the fields is V gene, D gene, J gene, clone size, CDR3 protein, CDR3 DNA. A D gene is named only where the DNA matches it firmly. Where a row states a size, it is once, few, many or the class of an expanded clone; other rows omit it.

>TRBV27|TRBD1|TRBJ2-7|.
CASSNRQGSYEQYF
TGTGCCAGCAGTAACAGACAGGGATCCTACGAGCAGTACTTC
>TRBV28|.|TRBJ2-5|.
CASEGEETQYF
TGTGCCTCAGAAGGAGAGGAGACCCAGTACTTC
>TRBV18|.|TRBJ1-6|.
CASSVNRDIIGNSPLHF
TGTGCCAGCTCAGTAAACAGGGACATTATCGGTAATTCACCCCTCCACTTT
>TRBV18|.|TRBJ2-1|.
CASSPPSVYHEQFF
TGTGCCAGCTCACCACCAAGTGTCTACCATGAGCAGTTCTTC
>TRBV2|.|TRBJ2-7|.
CASSEVASYEQYF
TGTGCCAGCAGTGAAGTTGCTAGCTACGAGCAGTACTTC
>TRBV28|TRBD1|TRBJ2-5|once
CASSLWSGGQETQYF
TGTGCCAGCAGTTTATGGTCAGGGGGCCAAGAGACCCAGTACTTC
>TRBV13|TRBD2|TRBJ2-1|.
CASSPYPLELADNEQFF
TGTGCCAGCAGCCCCTATCCATTGGAACTAGCGGACAATGAGCAGTTCTTC
>TRBV27|.|TRBJ1-1|.
CASSSTGSTEAFF
TGTGCCAGCAGTTCCACAGGGAGCACTGAAGCTTTCTTT
>TRBV10-2|.|TRBJ2-7|.
CASETGFEQYF
TGCGCCAGTGAGACTGGATTCGAGCAGTACTTC
>TRBV4-1|.|TRBJ1-4|.
CASSLTDGGNEKLFF
TGCGCCAGCAGCCTAACCGACGGAGGTAATGAAAAACTGTTTTTT
>TRBV27|TRBD2|TRBJ2-3|.
CASSLLASGGTDTQYF
TGTGCCAGCAGTTTATTGGCTAGCGGGGGTACAGATACGCAGTATTTT
>TRBV7-9|.|TRBJ2-1|.
CASSPPLGGENNEQFF
TGTGCCAGCAGCCCTCCCCTCGGCGGGGAGAACAATGAGCAGTTCTTC
>TRBV11-2|.|TRBJ2-3|.
CASSFAFSDTQYF
TGTGCCAGCAGCTTTGCTTTTTCAGATACGCAGTATTTT
>TRBV29-1|.|TRBJ1-2|once
CSVETASGGYTF
TGCAGCGTTGAAACGGCCTCCGGAGGCTACACCTTC
>TRBV5-4|TRBD1|TRBJ1-2|.
CASSRGTGFSGLDYGYTF
TGTGCCAGCAGCCGTGGGACAGGGTTTAGTGGATTAGACTATGGCTACACCTTC
>TRBV7-2|.|TRBJ2-5|.
CASSLGTSYTETQYF
TGTGCCAGCAGCTTAGGAACAAGTTACACGGAGACCCAGTACTTC
>TRBV29-1|.|TRBJ1-2|once
CSVEDQAGSSANYGYTF
TGCAGCGTTGAAGATCAGGCAGGGTCGTCGGCTAACTATGGCTACACCTTC
>TRBV7-9|.|TRBJ2-7|.
CASSSNQAYEQYF
TGTGCCAGCAGCTCCAATCAAGCCTACGAGCAGTACTTC
>TRBV28|.|TRBJ1-6|.
CASSTQGQEDSPLHF
TGTGCCAGCAGTACACAGGGACAAGAGGATTCACCCCTCCACTTT
>TRBV30|.|TRBJ2-4|once
CAIGEDIQYF
TGTGCTATCGGAGAGGACATTCAGTACTTC
>TRBV27|TRBD1|TRBJ2-1|.
CASRGTGSSYNEQFF
TGTGCCAGCAGAGGGACAGGGAGCTCCTACAATGAGCAGTTCTTC
>TRBV5-6|.|TRBJ2-7|.
CASSFHEQYF
TGTGCCAGCAGCTTCCACGAGCAGTACTTC
>TRBV4-1|TRBD1|TRBJ2-1|.
CASSQEQGANEQFF
TGCGCCAGCAGCCAAGAACAGGGGGCCAATGAGCAGTTCTTC
>TRBV4-1|.|TRBJ2-7|.
CASSQGPAAGGVYEQYF
TGCGCCAGCAGCCAAGGGCCCGCAGCAGGGGGGGTGTACGAGCAGTACTTC
>TRBV4-1|TRBD2|TRBJ2-7|.
CASSVATSGYEQYF
TGCGCCAGCAGCGTGGCCACTAGCGGGTACGAGCAGTACTTC
>TRBV13|TRBD2|TRBJ2-3|few
CASSLVASGGTDTQYF
TGTGCCAGCAGCTTAGTGGCTAGCGGGGGCACAGATACGCAGTATTTT
>TRBV4-1|.|TRBJ1-1|.
CASSPGGNTEAFF
TGCGCCAGCAGCCCGGGGGGGAACACTGAAGCTTTCTTT
>TRBV27|TRBD1|TRBJ2-7|.
CASKTGGAFEQYF
TGTGCCAGCAAAACAGGGGGCGCTTTTGAGCAGTACTTC
>TRBV6-1|.|TRBJ1-2|.
CASTFDWYGYTF
TGTGCCAGCACCTTTGATTGGTATGGCTACACCTTC
>TRBV5-6|.|TRBJ2-7|.
CASSFGGLDGVQYF
TGTGCCAGCAGCTTCGGGGGACTGGATGGGGTGCAGTACTTC
>TRBV5-1|.|TRBJ2-2|.
CASKMEGHAYTGELFF
TGCGCCAGTAAAATGGAGGGCCATGCGTACACCGGGGAGCTGTTTTTT
>TRBV4-1|.|TRBJ2-7|once
CASSQVSETYEQYF
TGCGCCAGCAGCCAAGTGTCGGAAACCTACGAGCAGTACTTC
>TRBV7-6|TRBD1|TRBJ1-5|.
CASSLGPGGNQPQHF
TGTGCCAGCAGCTTAGGGCCAGGGGGAAATCAGCCCCAGCATTTT
>TRBV14|TRBD1|TRBJ2-7|.
CASSTRPGQGPYEQYF
TGTGCCAGCAGCACTCGCCCGGGACAGGGTCCCTACGAGCAGTACTTC
>TRBV6-5|.|TRBJ2-7|.
CASSYNWEQYF
TGTGCCAGCAGTTACAACTGGGAGCAGTACTTC